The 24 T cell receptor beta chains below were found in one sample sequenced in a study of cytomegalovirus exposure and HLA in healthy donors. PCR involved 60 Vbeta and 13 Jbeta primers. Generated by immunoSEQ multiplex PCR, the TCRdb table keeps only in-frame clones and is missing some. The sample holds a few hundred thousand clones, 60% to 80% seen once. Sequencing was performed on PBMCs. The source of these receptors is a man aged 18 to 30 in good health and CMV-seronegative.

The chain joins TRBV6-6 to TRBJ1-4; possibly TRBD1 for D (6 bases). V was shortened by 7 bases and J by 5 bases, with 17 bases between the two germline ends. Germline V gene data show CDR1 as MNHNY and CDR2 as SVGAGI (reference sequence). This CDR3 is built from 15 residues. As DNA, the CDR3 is TGTGCCAGCAAGACCCAAGGGGGACTAAATGAAAAACTGTTTTTT. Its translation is CASKTQGGLNEKLFF.

CDR3 amino acids: CASSGGKEGYTF. In nucleotides, the CDR3 is TGTGCCAGCTCGGGGGGAAAAGAAGGCTACACCTTC. The rearrangement joins TRBV6-6 to TRBJ1-2; a possible D gene is TRBD1 (5 bases). This CDR3 has 12 amino acids. Germline lookup yields CDR1 MNHNY and CDR2 SVGAGI (reference sequence). V was clipped by 8 bases and J by 8 bases, with 15 bases between them.

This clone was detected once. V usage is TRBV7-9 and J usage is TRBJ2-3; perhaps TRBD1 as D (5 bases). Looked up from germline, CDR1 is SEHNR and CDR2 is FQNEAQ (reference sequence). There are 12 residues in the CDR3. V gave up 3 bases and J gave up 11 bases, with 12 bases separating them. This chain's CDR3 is CASSFLDTEQYF. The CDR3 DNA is TGTGCCAGCAGCTTCCTGGACACCGAGCAGTATTTT.

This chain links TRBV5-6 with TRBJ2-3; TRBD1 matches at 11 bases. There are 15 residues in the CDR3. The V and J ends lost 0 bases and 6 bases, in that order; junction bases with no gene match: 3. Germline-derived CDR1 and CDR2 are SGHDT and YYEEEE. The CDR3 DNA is TGTGCCAGCAGCTTGGGGACAGGGGGCCCGGATACGCAGTATTTT. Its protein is CASSLGTGGPDTQYF.

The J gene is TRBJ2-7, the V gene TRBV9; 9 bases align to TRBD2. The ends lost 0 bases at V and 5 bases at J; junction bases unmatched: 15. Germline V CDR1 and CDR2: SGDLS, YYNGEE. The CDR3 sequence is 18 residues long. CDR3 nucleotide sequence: TGTGCCAGCAGCGTAGACCCTTTGGCTAGCGGGACAAGCCACGAGCAGTACTTC. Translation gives CASSVDPLASGTSHEQYF.

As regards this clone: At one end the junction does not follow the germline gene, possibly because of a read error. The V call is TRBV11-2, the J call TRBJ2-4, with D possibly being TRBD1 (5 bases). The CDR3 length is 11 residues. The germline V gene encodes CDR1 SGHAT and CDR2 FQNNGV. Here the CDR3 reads CASSTQGRVWF. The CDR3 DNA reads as TGTGCCAGCAGCACCCAGGGCCGCGTTTGGTTC.

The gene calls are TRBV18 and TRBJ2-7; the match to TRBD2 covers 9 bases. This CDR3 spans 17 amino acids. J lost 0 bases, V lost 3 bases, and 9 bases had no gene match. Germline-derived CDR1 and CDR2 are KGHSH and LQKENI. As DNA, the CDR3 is TGTGCCAGCTCACCCCTAGCGGGAACTATTAGCTCCTACGAGCAGTACTTC. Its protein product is CASSPLAGTISSYEQYF.

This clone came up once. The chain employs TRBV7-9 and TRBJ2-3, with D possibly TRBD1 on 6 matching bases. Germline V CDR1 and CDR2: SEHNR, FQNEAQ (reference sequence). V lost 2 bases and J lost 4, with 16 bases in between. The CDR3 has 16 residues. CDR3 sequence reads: CASSLQGQKASDTQYF. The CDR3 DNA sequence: TGTGCCAGCAGCTTACAGGGGCAAAAGGCATCAGATACGCAGTATTTT.

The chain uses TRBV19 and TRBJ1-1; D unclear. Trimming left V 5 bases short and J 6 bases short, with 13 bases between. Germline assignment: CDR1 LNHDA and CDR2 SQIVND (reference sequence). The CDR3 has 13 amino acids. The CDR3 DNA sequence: TGTGCCAGTAGTCCTTTTGCCGGGTCTGAAGCTTTCTTT. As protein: CASSPFAGSEAFF.

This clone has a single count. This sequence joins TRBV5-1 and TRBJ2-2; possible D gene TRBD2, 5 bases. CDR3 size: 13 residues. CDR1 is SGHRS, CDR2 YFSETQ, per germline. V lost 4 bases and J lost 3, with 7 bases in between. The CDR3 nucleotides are TGCGCCAGCAGCGCCGGGGACACCGGGGAGCTGTTTTTT. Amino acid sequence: CASSAGDTGELFF.

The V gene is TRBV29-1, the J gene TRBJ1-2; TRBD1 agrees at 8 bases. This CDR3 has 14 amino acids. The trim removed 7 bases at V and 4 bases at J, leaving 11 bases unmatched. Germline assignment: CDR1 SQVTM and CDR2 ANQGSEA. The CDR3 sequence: CSAPKFTGGYGYTF. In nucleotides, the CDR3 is TGCAGCGCGCCCAAATTTACAGGGGGCTATGGCTACACCTTC.

As DNA, the CDR3 is TGTGCCAGCAGCCCCTGGGGGGACTACAATGAGCAGTTCTTC. This encodes CASSPWGDYNEQFF. The rearrangement uses TRBV7-2 and TRBJ2-1; maybe TRBD2 (6 bases). Germline lookup yields CDR1 SGHTA and CDR2 FQGNSA. V was cut by 5 bases and J by 3 bases, with 11 bases left in between. This CDR3 contains 14 residues.

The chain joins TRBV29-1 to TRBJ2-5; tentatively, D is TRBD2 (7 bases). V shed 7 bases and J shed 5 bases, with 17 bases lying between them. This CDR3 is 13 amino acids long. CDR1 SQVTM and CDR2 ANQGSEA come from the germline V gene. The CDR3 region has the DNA TGCAGCGCGAGACGGGGGGCCGCCGAGACCCAGTACTTC. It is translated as CSARRGAAETQYF.

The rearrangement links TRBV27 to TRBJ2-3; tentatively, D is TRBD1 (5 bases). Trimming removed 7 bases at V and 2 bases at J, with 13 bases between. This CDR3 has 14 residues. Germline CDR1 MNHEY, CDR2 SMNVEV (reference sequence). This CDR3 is CASNQDSNTDTQYF. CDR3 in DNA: TGTGCCAGCAACCAAGACAGTAACACAGATACGCAGTATTTT.

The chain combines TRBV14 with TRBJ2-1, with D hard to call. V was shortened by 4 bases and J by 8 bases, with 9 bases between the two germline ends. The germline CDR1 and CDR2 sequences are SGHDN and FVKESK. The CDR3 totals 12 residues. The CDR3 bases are TGTGCCAGCAGCCCGAGCATCGATGAGCAGTTCTTC. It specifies CASSPSIDEQFF.

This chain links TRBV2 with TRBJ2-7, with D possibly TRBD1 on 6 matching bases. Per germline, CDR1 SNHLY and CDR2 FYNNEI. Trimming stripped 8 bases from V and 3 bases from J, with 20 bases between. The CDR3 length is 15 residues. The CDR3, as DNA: TGTGCCAGCCGTCCTGGACAGCCGGCGGGCTACGAGCAGTACTTC. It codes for CASRPGQPAGYEQYF.

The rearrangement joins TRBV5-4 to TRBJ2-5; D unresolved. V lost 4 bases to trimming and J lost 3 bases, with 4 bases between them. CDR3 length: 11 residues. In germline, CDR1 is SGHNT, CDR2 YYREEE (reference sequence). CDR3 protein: CASSREETQYF. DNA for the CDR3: TGTGCCAGCAGCCGAGAAGAGACCCAGTACTTC.

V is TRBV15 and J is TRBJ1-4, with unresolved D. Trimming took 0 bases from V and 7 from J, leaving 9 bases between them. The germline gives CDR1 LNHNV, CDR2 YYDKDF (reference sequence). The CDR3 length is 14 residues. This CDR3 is CATSREAQVEKLFF. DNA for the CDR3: TGTGCCACCAGCAGAGAGGCGCAGGTTGAAAAACTGTTTTTT.

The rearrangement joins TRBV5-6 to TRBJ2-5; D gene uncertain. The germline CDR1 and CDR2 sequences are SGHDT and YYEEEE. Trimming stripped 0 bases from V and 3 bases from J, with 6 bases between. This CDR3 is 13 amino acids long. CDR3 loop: CASSLVQKETQYF. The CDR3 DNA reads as TGTGCCAGCAGCTTGGTGCAGAAAGAGACCCAGTACTTC.

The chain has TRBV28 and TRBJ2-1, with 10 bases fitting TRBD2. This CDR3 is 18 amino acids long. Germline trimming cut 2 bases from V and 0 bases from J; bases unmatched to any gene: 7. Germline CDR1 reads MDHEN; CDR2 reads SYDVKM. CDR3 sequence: CASSLASGRPSSYNEQFF. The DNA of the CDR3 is TGTGCCAGCAGTTTAGCTAGCGGGAGACCAAGCTCCTACAATGAGCAGTTCTTC.

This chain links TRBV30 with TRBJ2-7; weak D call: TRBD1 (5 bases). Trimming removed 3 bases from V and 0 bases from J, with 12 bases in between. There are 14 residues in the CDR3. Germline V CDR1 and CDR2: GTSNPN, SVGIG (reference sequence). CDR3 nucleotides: TGTGCCTGGAGCCCGACAGCGTTCTCCTACGAGCAGTACTTC. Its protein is CAWSPTAFSYEQYF.

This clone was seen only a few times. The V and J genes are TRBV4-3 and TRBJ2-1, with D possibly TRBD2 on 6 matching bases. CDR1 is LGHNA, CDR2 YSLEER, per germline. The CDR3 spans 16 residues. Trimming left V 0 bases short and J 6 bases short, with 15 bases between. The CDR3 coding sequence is TGCGCCAGCAGCCAAGATTCCCAGCGGGTGGGCAATGAGCAGTTCTTC. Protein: CASSQDSQRVGNEQFF.

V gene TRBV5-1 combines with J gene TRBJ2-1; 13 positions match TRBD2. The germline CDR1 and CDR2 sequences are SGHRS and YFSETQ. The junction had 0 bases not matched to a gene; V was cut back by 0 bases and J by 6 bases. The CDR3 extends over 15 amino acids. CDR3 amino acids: CASSLGLAGGNEQFF. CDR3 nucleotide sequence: TGCGCCAGCAGCTTGGGACTAGCGGGAGGCAATGAGCAGTTCTTC.

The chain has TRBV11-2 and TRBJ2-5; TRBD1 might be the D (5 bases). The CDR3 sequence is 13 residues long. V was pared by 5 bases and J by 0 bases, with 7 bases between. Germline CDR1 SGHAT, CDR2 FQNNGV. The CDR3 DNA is TGTGCCAGCAGCCTGACAGACCAAGAGACCCAGTACTTC. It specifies CASSLTDQETQYF.